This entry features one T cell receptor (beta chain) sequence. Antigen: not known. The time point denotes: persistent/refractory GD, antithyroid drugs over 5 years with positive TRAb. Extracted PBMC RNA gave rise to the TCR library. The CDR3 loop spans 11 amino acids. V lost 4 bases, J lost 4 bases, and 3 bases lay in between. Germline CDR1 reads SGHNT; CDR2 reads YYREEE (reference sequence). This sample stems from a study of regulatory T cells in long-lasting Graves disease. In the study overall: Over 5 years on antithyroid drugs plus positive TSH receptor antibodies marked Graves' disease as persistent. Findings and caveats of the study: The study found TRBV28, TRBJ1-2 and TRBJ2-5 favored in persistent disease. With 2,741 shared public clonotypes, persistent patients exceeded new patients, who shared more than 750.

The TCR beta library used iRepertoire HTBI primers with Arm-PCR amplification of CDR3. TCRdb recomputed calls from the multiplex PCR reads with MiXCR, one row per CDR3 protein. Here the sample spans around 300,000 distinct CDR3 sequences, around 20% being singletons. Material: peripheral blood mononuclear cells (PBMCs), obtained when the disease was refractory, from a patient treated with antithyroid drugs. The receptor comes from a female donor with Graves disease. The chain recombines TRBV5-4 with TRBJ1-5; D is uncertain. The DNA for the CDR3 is TGTGCCAGCAGCAAGAATCAGCCCCAGCATTTT. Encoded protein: CASSKNQPQHF.